The source of this T cell receptor beta chain is a study of T-cell reconstitution after alpha-beta-depleted transplantation in children. Trimming removed 5 bases from V and 8 bases from J, with 19 bases in between. This CDR3 region has 15 residues. This clonotype was recorded many times. Unique molecular identifiers featured in how the TCRbeta library was prepared. TCRdb processed the PCR reads anew with MiXCR; each CDR3 protein has one entry. The sample lists about 580,000 distinct CDR3 sequences; 20% to 25% were seen once. Sequenced here: PBMCs, mostly from graft donor cells, sampled 360 days after TCRalphabeta/CD19-depleted stem cell transplant. The receptor's source is a boy younger than two who had a stem cell transplant for acute myeloid leukemia, so the T cells may come from the graft donor. The chain carries TRBV12-3 or TRBV12-4 and TRBJ2-4, with D perhaps being TRBD1 or TRBD2 (5 bases each). The CDR3 is CASSTGTSSRDIQYF. The CDR3 region has the DNA TGTGCCAGCAGTACCGGGACCTCATCTCGGGACATTCAGTACTTC.